These 15 T cell receptor beta chains originate from one sample sequenced in a study of OX40 agonist ivuxolimab in advanced cancers. Assay used: immunoSEQ multiplex PCR; TCRdb lists only in-frame clones, some missing. The data hold around 140,000 clones, with 90% to 95% observed a single time. Material: CD4+ or CD8+ T cells sorted from blood, obtained in a trial of the OX40 agonist ivuxolimab. Receptor source: an adult with an advanced solid tumor such as melanoma, head and neck, liver or kidney cancer.

This chain joins TRBV10-3 and TRBJ2-2; D uncertain. This CDR3 is 11 amino acids long. Deletions cut 8 bases from V and 2 bases from J, with 3 bases between. Looked up from germline, CDR1 is ENHRY and CDR2 is SYGVKD. This CDR3 is CAIENTGELFF. In nucleotides, the CDR3 is TGTGCCATCGAAAACACCGGGGAGCTGTTTTTT.

The chain recombines TRBV27 with TRBJ2-3; no clear D gene. The V end lost 11 bases, the J end lost 4 bases, and 19 bases lay between the germline ends. Per the germline V gene, CDR1 is MNHEY and CDR2 is SMNVEV (reference sequence). This CDR3 spans 14 amino acids. The CDR3 region is CAAKRVAGSDTQYF. In nucleotides, the CDR3 is TGTGCCGCCAAAAGGGTAGCCGGGTCAGATACGCAGTATTTT.

This rearrangement joins TRBV5-4 to TRBJ2-5; 11 nucleotides line up with TRBD2. Losses at the gene ends were 4 bases for V and 4 bases for J; bases not matched to a gene: 6. The CDR3 has 15 residues. Germline V gene data show CDR1 as SGHNT and CDR2 as YYREEE (reference sequence). The CDR3 here is CASSPTSGSRETQYF. The CDR3 nucleotides read TGTGCCAGCAGCCCAACTAGCGGGAGTAGAGAGACCCAGTACTTC.

The chain joins TRBV4-2 to TRBJ2-2; D remains unclear. The ends were cut back, 0 bases at V and 1 base at J, with 12 bases in the middle. This CDR3 has 17 amino acids. CDR1 is LGHNA and CDR2 is YNFKEQ in the germline V gene. DNA for the CDR3: TGTGCCAGCAGCCAAGATAGGTTGCTCCAGAACACCGGGGAGCTGTTTTTT. Amino acid sequence: CASSQDRLLQNTGELFF.

The rearrangement joins TRBV19 to TRBJ2-4; 7 nucleotides agree with TRBD2. J was trimmed by 2 bases and V by 7 bases; bases with no gene match: 8. Looked up from germline, CDR1 is LNHDA and CDR2 is SQIVND (reference sequence). The CDR3 consists of 15 residues. CDR3 in DNA: TGTGCCAGTACCAAGGGAGGGGTTCCCAAAAACATTCAGTACTTC. Its protein product is CASTKGGVPKNIQYF.

The chain carries TRBV4-2 and TRBJ1-1, with D unclear. CDR1 and CDR2 from the germline V gene are LGHNA and YNFKEQ. V was trimmed by 5 bases and J by 5 bases, leaving 12 bases between them. The CDR3 has 13 amino acids. CDR3 sequence reads: CASSRDGWTEAFF. As DNA, the CDR3 is TGTGCCAGCAGCAGGGATGGGTGGACTGAAGCTTTCTTT.

V is TRBV7-9 and J is TRBJ1-1; D is ambiguous. The germline V gene encodes CDR1 SEHNR and CDR2 FQNEAQ (reference sequence). This CDR3 comprises 17 residues. V was shortened by 5 bases and J by 0 bases, with 19 bases between the two germline ends. CDR3: CASSPSTSLTLNTEAFF. The CDR3 region has the DNA TGTGCCAGCAGCCCCTCGACGAGCTTAACCCTGAACACTGAAGCTTTCTTT. The full variable domain, its missing parts supplied by reference TRBV7-9 and TRBJ1-1, is DTGVSQNPRHKITKRGQNVTFRCDPISEHNRLYWYRQTLGQGPEFLTYFQNEAQLEKSRLLSDRFSAERPKGSFSTLEIQRTEQGDSAMYLCASSPSTSLTLNTEAFFGQGTRLTVV.

This chain connects TRBV18 to TRBJ2-7; 9 bases match TRBD1. V dropped 5 bases and J dropped 2; count of bases not matched to a gene: 4. This CDR3 contains 14 residues. From germline, CDR1 is KGHSH and CDR2 LQKENI. This chain's CDR3 is CASSSDRGPYEQYF. In DNA, the CDR3 is TGTGCCAGCTCATCGGACAGGGGACCCTACGAGCAGTACTTC.

This chain connects TRBV2 to TRBJ1-1, with unresolved D. There are 17 residues in the CDR3. Germline V gene data show CDR1 as SNHLY and CDR2 as FYNNEI. Deletions cut 4 bases from V and 1 base from J, with 19 bases between. CDR3 amino acids: CASSGFLLGHQNTEAFF. The CDR3 DNA reads TGTGCCAGCAGTGGATTCCTCTTAGGGCACCAGAACACTGAAGCTTTCTTT.

This sequence joins TRBV11-2 and TRBJ1-2, with D possibly being TRBD1 (6 bases). Deletions cut 5 bases from V and 1 base from J, with 11 bases between. Per germline, CDR1 SGHAT and CDR2 FQNNGV. The CDR3 sequence is 14 residues long. CDR3 sequence reads: CASSRLQGNYGYTF. The CDR3 bases are TGTGCCAGCAGCCGTTTACAGGGTAACTATGGCTACACCTTC.

This clone showed up just once. The J gene is TRBJ1-1, the V gene TRBV7-2, with a tentative D call TRBD1 (5 bases). The CDR3 contains 16 residues. Germline V lookup: CDR1 SGHTA, CDR2 FQGNSA. The ends were cut back, 3 bases at V and 3 bases at J, with 17 bases in the middle. The CDR3 sequence: CASSFGWGTDDTEAFF. As DNA, the CDR3 is TGTGCCAGCAGCTTCGGTTGGGGGACGGACGACACTGAAGCTTTCTTT.

The genes are TRBV7-2 and TRBJ2-3; D is uncertain. The length of the CDR3 is 15 residues. The V end was cut by 3 bases, the J end by 4 bases, with 14 bases between. Germline values: CDR1 SGHTA, CDR2 FQGNSA. CDR3 region: CASSFGVGRPDTQYF. Written as DNA, the CDR3 is TGTGCCAGCAGCTTCGGCGTTGGTCGCCCAGATACGCAGTATTTT. The full variable domain, rest sourced from reference TRBV7-2 and TRBJ2-3, is GAGVSQSPSNKVTEKGKDVELRCDPISGHTALYWYRQSLGQGLEFLIYFQGNSAPDKSGLPSDRFSAERTGGSVSTLTIQRTQQEDSAVYLCASSFGVGRPDTQYFGPGTRLTVL.

In this sample, this clone turned up once. V usage is TRBV28 and J usage is TRBJ2-5; perhaps TRBD2 as D (7 bases). Germline CDR1 is MDHEN and CDR2 is SYDVKM. This CDR3 has 15 amino acids. V lost 5 bases to trimming and J lost 4 bases, with 17 bases between them. CDR3 bases: TGTGCCAGCAGTCCCCGTGGGGGGGCGCGAGAGACCCAGTACTTC. Its protein is CASSPRGGARETQYF.

V is TRBV9 and J is TRBJ1-2; TRBD1 agrees at 9 bases. The CDR3 contains 15 residues. Germline CDR1 and CDR2: SGDLS and YYNGEE. Trimming at V came to 0 bases and at J to 4 bases, leaving 4 bases not matched to a gene. CDR3 DNA: TGTGCCAGCAGCGTAGAACAGGGGGCTGCCTATGGCTACACCTTC. Translating gives CASSVEQGAAYGYTF.

Comment on this clone: The junction departs from the called germline gene at one end, perhaps through a read error. V usage is TRBV28 and J usage is TRBJ1-2; D call uncertain. Germline-derived CDR1 and CDR2 are MDHEN and SYDVKM. The CDR3 runs 10 residues. This CDR3 reads CASSLESVSF. The CDR3, as DNA: TGTGCCAGCAGTTTAGAGTCAGTTTCCTTC.